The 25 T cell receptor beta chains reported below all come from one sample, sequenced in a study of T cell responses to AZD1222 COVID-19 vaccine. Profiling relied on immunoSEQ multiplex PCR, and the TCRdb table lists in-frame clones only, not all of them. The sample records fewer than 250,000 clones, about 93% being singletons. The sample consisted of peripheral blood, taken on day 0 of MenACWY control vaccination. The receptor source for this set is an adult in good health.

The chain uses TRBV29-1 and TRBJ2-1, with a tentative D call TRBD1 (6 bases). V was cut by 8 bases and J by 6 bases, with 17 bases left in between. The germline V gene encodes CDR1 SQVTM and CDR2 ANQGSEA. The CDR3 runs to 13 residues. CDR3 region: CSPCAGEFNEQFF. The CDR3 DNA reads TGCAGCCCTTGTGCAGGGGAGTTCAATGAGCAGTTCTTC.

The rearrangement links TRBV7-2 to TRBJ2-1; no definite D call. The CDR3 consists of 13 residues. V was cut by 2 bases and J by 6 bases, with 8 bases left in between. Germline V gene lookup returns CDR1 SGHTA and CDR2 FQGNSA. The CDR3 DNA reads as TGTGCCAGCAGCTTAATCCTGGGCAATGAGCAGTTCTTC. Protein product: CASSLILGNEQFF.

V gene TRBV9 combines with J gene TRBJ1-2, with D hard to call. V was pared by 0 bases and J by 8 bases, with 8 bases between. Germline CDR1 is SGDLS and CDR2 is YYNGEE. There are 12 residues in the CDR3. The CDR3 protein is CASSVVTSGYTF. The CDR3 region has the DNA TGTGCCAGCAGCGTAGTCACGAGCGGCTACACCTTC.

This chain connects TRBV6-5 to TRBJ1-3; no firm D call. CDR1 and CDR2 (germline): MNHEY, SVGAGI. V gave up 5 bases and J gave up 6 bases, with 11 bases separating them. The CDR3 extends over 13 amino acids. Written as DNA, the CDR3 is TGTGCCAGCAGTCTCGGGGAGGAAAACACCATATATTTT. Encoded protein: CASSLGEENTIYF.

The CDR3 region is CASAFTGTSFLGEQYF. CDR3 nucleotide sequence: TGTGCCAGCGCTTTTACCGGGACAAGCTTCTTGGGGGAGCAGTACTTC. V gene TRBV13 combines with J gene TRBJ2-7; a possible D gene is TRBD1 (6 bases). CDR1 and CDR2 (germline): PRHDT, FYEKMQ (reference sequence). Between the trimmed V and J ends, which lost 8 bases and 7 bases, there was a span of 27 bases. This CDR3 comprises 16 residues.

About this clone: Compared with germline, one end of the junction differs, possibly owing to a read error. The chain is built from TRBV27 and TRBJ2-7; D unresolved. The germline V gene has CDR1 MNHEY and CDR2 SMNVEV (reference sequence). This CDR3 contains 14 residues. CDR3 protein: CASSSGWYSDEQYF. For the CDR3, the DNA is TGTGCCAGCAGTTCCGGTTGGTACTCCGACGAGCAGTACTTC.

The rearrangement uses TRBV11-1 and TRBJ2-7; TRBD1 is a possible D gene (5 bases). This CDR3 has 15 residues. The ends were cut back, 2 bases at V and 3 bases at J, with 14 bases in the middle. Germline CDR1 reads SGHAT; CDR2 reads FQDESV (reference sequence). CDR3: CASSLTDNPSYEQYF. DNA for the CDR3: TGTGCCAGCAGCTTAACGGACAACCCTAGCTACGAGCAGTACTTC.

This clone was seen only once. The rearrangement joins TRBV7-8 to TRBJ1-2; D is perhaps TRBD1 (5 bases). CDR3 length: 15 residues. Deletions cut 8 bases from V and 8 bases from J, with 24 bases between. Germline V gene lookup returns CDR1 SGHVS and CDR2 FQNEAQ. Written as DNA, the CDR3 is TGTGCCAGCGCGAGCCTCGGCAGGGTGGCCGACGGCTACACCTTC. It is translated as CASASLGRVADGYTF.

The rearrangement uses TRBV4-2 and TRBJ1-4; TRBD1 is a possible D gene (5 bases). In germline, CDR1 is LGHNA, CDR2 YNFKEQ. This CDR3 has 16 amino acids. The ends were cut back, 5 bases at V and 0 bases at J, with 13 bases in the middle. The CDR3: CASSGRGRATNEKLFF. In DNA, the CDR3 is TGTGCCAGCAGCGGACGGGGACGTGCAACTAATGAAAAACTGTTTTTT.

CDR3 in amino acids: CASSLKGRVAYEQYF. CDR3 DNA sequence: TGTGCCAGCAGTTTGAAGGGCAGGGTGGCCTACGAGCAGTACTTC. The chain links TRBV28 to TRBJ2-7; D is perhaps TRBD1 (5 bases). V was shortened by 3 bases and J by 2 bases, with 14 bases between the two germline ends. Germline-derived CDR1 and CDR2 are MDHEN and SYDVKM. The CDR3 has 15 amino acids.

The CDR3 nucleotides are TGTGCCAGCAGCCCCCTCCGGGACAGTAATTCACCCCTCCACTTT. This sequence encodes CASSPLRDSNSPLHF. J is TRBJ1-6 and V is TRBV5-4; 7 nucleotides align to TRBD1. The trim removed 4 bases at V and 6 bases at J, leaving 7 bases unmatched. Germline lookup yields CDR1 SGHNT and CDR2 YYREEE (reference sequence). There are 15 residues in the CDR3.

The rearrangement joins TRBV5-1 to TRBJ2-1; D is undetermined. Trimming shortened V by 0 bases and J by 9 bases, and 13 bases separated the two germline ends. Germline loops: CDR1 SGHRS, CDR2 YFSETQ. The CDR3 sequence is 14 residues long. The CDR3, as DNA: TGCGCCAGCAGCTTGGCCTTCTCTCCGGGTGAGCAGTTCTTC. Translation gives CASSLAFSPGEQFF.

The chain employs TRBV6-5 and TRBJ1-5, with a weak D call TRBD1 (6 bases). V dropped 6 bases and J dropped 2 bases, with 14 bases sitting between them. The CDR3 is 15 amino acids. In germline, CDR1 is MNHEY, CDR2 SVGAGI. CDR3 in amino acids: CASRSTGSGNQPQHF. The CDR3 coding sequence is TGTGCCAGCAGATCTACAGGGTCCGGCAATCAGCCCCAGCATTTT.

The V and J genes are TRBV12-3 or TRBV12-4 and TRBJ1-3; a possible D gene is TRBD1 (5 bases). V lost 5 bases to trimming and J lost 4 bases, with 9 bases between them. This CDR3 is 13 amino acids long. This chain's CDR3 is CASSGQGGNTIYF. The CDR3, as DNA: TGTGCCAGCAGTGGGCAGGGAGGAAACACCATATATTTT.

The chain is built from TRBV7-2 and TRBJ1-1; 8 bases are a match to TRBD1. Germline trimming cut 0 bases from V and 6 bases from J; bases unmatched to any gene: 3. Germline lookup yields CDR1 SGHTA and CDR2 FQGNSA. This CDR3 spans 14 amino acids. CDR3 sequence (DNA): TGTGCCAGCAGCTTAGCGTTACAGGGGGCTGAAGCTTTCTTT. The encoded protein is CASSLALQGAEAFF.

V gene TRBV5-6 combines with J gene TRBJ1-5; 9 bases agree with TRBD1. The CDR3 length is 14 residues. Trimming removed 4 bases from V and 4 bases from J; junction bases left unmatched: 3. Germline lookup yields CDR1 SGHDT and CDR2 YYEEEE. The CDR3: CASSGGQGNQPQHF. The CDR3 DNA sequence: TGTGCCAGCAGCGGGGGACAGGGAAATCAGCCCCAGCATTTT.

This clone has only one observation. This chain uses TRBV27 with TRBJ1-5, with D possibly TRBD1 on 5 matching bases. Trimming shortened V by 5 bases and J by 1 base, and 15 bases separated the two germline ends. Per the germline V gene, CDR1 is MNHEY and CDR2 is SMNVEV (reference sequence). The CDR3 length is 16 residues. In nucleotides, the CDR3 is TGTGCCAGCAGTGGGGGTGGGGTTCCAAGCAATCAGCCCCAGCATTTT. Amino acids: CASSGGGVPSNQPQHF.

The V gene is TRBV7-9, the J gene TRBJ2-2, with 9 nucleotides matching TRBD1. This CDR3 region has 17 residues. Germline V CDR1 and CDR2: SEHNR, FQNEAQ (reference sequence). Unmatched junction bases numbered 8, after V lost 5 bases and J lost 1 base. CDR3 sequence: CASSRTGGWGNTGELFF. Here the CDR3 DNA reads TGTGCCAGCAGCAGAACAGGGGGCTGGGGGAACACCGGGGAGCTGTTTTTT.

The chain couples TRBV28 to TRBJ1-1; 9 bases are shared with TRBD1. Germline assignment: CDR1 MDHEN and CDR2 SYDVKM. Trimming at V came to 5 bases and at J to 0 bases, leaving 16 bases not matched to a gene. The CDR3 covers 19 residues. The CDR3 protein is CASSVVTTGGIRVNTEAFF. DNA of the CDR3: TGTGCCAGCAGTGTGGTCACGACAGGGGGGATCCGGGTGAACACTGAAGCTTTCTTT.

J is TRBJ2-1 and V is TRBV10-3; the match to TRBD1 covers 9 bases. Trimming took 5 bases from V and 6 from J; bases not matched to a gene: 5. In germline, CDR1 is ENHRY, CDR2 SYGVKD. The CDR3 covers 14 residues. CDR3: CAISPGQGSNEQFF. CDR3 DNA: TGTGCCATCAGTCCGGGACAGGGATCCAATGAGCAGTTCTTC.

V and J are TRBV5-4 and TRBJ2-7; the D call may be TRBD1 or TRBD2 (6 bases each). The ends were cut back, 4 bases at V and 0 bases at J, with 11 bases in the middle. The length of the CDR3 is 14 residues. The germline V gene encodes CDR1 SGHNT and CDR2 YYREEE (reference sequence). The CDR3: CASSVGGSSYEQYF. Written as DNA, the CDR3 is TGTGCCAGCAGCGTAGGGGGGAGCTCCTACGAGCAGTACTTC.

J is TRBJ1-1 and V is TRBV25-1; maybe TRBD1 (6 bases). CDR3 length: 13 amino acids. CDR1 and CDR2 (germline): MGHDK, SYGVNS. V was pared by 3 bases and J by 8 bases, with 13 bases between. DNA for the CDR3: TGTGCCAGCAGTGAGGGGGGACACCCAGAAGCTTTCTTT. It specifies CASSEGGHPEAFF.

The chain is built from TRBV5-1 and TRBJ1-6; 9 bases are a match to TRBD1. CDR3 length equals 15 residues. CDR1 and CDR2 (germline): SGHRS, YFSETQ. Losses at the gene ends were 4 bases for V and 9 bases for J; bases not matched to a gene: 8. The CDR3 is CASSVAGTGSSPLHF. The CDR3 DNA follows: TGCGCCAGCAGCGTGGCCGGGACAGGGAGTTCACCCCTCCACTTT.

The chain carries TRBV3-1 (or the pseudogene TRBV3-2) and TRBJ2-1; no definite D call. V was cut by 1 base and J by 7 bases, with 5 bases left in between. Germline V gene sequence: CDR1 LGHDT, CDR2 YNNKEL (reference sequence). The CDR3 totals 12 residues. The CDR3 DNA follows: TGTGCCAGCAGCCAAGTTAGAAATGAGCAGTTCTTC. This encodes CASSQVRNEQFF.

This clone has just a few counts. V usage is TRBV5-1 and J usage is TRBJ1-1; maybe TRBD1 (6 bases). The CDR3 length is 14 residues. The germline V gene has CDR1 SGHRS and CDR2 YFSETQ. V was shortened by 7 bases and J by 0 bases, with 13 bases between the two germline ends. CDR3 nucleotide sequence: TGCGCCAGCGCCCCGGGGGACATGAACACTGAAGCTTTCTTT. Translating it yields CASAPGDMNTEAFF.